The source of this TCR beta chain is a study of cytomegalovirus exposure and HLA in healthy donors. PCR employed 60 Vbeta and 13 Jbeta primers. Sequenced by immunoSEQ multiplex PCR; TCRdb stores in-frame clones only, minus some. The table shows 95,000 to 150,000 clones, with 70% to 85% occurring only once. Of note for this clone: Its antigen is undetermined.

Study results and caveats: As a later analysis showed, a missense DCLRE1C variant was linked to trimming of TCR beta V- and J-genes. Associated with cytomegalovirus, according to the listing, were 150 to 200 TCR beta chains. Earlier analysis looked at TCR beta V segments, and most were productive about 90% or about 30% of the time.

Everyone who donated was a healthy bone marrow donor. The source material was PBMCs. This clonotype was sampled from a man aged 35-49 years in good health and CMV-seropositive.

In nucleotides, the CDR3 is TGTGCCAGTAGTACCCTTCGGGGGAACGAGCAGTACTTC. Protein product: CASSTLRGNEQYF. The V call is TRBV19, the J call TRBJ2-7, with D possibly being TRBD2 (6 bases). This CDR3 region has 13 residues. Trimming left V 4 bases short and J 5 bases short, with 12 bases between. The germline V gene encodes CDR1 LNHDA and CDR2 SQIVND (reference sequence).